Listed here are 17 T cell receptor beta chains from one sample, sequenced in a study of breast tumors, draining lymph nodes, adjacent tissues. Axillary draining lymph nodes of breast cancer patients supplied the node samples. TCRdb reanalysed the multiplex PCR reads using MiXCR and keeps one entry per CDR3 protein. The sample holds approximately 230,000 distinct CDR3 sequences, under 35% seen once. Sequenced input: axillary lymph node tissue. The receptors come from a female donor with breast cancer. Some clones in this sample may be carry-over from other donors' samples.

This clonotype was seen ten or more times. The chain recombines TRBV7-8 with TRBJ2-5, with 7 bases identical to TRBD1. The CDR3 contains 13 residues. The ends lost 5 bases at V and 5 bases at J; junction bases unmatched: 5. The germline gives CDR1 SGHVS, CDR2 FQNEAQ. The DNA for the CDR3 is TGTGCCAGCAGCATAGACAGGGTCGAGACCCAGTACTTC. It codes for CASSIDRVETQYF. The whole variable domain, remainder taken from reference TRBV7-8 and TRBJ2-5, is GAGVSQSPRYKVAKRGQDVALRCDPISGHVSLFWYQQALGQGPEFLTYFQNEAQLDKSGLPSDRFFAERPEGSVSTLKIQRTQQEDSAVYLCASSIDRVETQYFGPGTRLLVL.

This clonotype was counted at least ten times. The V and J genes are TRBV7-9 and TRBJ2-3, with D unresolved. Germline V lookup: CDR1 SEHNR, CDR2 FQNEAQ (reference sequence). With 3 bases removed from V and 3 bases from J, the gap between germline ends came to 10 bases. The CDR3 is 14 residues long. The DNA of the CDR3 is TGTGCCAGCAGCTTGACGTCAGATACAGATACGCAGTATTTT. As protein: CASSLTSDTDTQYF.

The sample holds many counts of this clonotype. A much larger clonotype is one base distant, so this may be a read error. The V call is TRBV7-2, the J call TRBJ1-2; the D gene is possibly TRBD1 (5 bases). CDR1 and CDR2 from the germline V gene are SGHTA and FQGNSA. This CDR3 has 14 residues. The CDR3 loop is CASSFGTSPYGCTF. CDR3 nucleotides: TGTGCCAGCAGCTTTGGGACTTCACCATATGGCTGCACCTTC.

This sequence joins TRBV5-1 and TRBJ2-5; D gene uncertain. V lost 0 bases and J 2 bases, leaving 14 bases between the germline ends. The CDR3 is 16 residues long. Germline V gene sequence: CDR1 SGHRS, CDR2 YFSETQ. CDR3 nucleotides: TGCGCCAGCAGCTTGGCCAAAGGCGCTAGACAAGAGACCCAGTACTTC. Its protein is CASSLAKGARQETQYF.

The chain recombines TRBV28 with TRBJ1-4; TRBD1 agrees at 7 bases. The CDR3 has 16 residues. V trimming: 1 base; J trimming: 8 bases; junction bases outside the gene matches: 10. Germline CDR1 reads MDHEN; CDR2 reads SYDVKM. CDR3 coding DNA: TGTGCCAGCAGTTTATTAGCAGGGGGAGGTCGGGAAAAACTGTTTTTT. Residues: CASSLLAGGGREKLFF.

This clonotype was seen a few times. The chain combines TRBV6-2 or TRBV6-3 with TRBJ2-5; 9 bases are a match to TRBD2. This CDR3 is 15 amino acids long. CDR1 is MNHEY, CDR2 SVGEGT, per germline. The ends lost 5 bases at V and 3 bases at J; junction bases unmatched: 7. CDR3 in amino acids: CASSRGLAGKETQYF. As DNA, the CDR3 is TGTGCCAGCAGTCGGGGACTAGCAGGGAAAGAGACCCAGTACTTC.

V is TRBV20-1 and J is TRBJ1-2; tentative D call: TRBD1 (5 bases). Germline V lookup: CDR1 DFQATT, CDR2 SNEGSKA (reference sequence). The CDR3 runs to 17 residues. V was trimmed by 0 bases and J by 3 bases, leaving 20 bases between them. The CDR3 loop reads CSARDPTALGGYYGYTF. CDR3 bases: TGCAGTGCTAGAGACCCGACCGCCCTCGGGGGTTACTATGGCTACACCTTC.

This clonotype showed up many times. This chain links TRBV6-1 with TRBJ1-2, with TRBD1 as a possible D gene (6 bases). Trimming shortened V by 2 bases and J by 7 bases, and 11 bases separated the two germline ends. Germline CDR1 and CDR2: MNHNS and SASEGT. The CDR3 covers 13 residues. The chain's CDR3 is CASSERWGLGYTF. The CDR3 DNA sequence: TGTGCCAGCAGTGAACGGTGGGGGCTTGGCTACACCTTC.

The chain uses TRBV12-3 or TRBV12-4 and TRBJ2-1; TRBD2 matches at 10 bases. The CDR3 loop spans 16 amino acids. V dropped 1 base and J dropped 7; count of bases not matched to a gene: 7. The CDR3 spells CASSLGSGRAENEQFF. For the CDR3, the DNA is TGTGCCAGCAGTTTAGGGAGCGGGAGGGCCGAGAATGAGCAGTTCTTC.

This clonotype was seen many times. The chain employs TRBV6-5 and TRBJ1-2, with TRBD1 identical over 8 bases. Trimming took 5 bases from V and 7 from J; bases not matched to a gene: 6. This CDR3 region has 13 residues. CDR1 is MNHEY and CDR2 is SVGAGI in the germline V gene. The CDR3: CASSPTGERGYTF. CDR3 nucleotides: TGTGCCAGCAGTCCGACAGGGGAACGTGGCTACACCTTC.

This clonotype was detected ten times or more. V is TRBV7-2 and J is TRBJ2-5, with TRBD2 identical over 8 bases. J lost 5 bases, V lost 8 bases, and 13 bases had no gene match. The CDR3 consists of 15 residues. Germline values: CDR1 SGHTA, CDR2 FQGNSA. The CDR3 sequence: CASLVAGGGGETQYF. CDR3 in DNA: TGTGCCAGCCTCGTGGCGGGAGGAGGTGGGGAGACCCAGTACTTC.

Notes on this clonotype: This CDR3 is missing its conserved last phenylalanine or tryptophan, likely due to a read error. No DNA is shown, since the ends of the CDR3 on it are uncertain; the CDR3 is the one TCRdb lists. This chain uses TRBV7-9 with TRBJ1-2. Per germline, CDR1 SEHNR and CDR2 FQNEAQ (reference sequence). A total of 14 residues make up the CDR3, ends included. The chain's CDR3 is CASSLLGNYYGHTL.

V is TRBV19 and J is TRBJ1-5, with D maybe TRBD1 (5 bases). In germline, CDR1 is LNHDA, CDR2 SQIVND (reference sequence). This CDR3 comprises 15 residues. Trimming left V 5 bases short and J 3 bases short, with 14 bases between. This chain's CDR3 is CASSPVLGTNQPQHF. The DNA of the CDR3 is TGTGCCAGTAGTCCGGTTTTGGGGACCAATCAGCCCCAGCATTTT. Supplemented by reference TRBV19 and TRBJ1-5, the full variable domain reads DGGITQSPKYLFRKEGQNVTLSCEQNLNHDAMYWYRQDPGQGLRLIYYSQIVNDFQKGDIAEGYSVSREKKESFPLTVTSAQKNPTAFYLCASSPVLGTNQPQHFGDGTRLSIL.

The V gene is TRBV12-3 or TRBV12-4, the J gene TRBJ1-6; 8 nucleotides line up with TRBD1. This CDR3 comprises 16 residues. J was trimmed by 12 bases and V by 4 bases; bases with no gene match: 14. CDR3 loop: CASSSRQGTAGGPLHF. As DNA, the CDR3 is TGTGCCAGCAGTTCCCGACAGGGGACAGCAGGCGGACCCCTCCACTTT.

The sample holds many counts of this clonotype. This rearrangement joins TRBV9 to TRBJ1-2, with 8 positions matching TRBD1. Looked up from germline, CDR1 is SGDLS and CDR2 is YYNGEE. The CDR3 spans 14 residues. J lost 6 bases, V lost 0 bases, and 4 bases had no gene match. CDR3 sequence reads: CASSVVDRAHGYTF. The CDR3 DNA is TGTGCCAGCAGCGTAGTGGACAGGGCTCATGGCTACACCTTC.

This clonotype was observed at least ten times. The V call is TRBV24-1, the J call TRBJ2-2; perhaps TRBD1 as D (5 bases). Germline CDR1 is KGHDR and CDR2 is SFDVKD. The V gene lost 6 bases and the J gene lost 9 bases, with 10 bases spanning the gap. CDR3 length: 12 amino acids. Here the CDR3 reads CATSNSGRELFF. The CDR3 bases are TGTGCCACCAGTAACTCAGGGCGGGAGCTGTTTTTT.

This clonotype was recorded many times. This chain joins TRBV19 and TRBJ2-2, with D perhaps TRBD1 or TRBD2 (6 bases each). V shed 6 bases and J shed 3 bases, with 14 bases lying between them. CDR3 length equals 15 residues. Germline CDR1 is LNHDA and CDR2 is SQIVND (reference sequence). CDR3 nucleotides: TGTGCCAGTAGAGGAGGGGGGCGCGACACCGGGGAGCTGTTTTTT. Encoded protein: CASRGGGRDTGELFF.